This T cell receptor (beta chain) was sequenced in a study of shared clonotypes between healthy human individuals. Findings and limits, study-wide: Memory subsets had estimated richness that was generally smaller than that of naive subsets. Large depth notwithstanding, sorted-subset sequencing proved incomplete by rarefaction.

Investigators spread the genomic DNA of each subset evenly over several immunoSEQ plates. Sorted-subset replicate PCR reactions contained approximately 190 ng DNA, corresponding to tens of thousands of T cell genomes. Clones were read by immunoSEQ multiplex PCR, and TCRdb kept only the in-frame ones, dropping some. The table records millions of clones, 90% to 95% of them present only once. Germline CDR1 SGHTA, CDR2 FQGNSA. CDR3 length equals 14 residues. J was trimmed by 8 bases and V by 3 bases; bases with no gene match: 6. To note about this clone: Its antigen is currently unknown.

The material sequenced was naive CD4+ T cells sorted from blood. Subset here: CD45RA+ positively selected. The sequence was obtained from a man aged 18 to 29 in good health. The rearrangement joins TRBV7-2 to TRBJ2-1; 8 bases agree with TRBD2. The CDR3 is CASSFSGVGDEQFF. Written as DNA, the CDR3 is TGTGCCAGCAGCTTTAGCGGGGTAGGTGATGAGCAGTTCTTC.